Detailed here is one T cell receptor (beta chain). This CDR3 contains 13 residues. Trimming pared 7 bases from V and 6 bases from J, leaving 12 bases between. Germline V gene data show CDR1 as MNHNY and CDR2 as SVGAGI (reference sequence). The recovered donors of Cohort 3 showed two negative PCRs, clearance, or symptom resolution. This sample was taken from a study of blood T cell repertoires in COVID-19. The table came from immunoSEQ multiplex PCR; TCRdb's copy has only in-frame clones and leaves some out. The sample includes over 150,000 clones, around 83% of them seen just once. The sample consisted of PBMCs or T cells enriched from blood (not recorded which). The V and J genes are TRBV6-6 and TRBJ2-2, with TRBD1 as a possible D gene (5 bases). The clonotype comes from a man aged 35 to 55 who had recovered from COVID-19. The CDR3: CASTAIGAGELFF. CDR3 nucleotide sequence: TGTGCCAGCACCGCTATAGGGGCCGGGGAGCTGTTTTTT.